Described below is a single TCR beta chain sequence and its context. The data stem from a study of regulatory T cells in long-lasting Graves disease. Time point denoted: newly diagnosed GD, antithyroid drugs for less than 3 months. Making the TCR library involved RNA that had been extracted from PBMCs. Germline loops: CDR1 SGHRS, CDR2 YFSETQ. Trimming cost V 0 bases and J 4 bases, with 11 bases left between them. The length of the CDR3 is 15 residues. Assembly of TCR beta libraries relied on iRepertoire HTBI primers together with Arm-PCR of CDR3 regions. TCRdb ran MiXCR on the multiplex PCR reads and lists one entry per CDR3 protein. This table has 300,000 to 400,000 distinct CDR3 sequences, over 15% appearing once. The same sample was also studied in work on T cells in Graves' hyperthyroidism and ophthalmopathy.

This rearrangement joins TRBV5-1 to TRBJ1-3; D might be TRBD1 (6 bases). Sequencing was performed on peripheral blood mononuclear cells (PBMCs), taken at new diagnosis, from a patient treated with antithyroid drugs. The receptor comes from a man in his forties or fifties with Graves disease. As DNA, the CDR3 is TGCGCCAGCAGCTTGGACCGGGGGCGAGGAAACACCATATATTTT. Translated: CASSLDRGRGNTIYF.